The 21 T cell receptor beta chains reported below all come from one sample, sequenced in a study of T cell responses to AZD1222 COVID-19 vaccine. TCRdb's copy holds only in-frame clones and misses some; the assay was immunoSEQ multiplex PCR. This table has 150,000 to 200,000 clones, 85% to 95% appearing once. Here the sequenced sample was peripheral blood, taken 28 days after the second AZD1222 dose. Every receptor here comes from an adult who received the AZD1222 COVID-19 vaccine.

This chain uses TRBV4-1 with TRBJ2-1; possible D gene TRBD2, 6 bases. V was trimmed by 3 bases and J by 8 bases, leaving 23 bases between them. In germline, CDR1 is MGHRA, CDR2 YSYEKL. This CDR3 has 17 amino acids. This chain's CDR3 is CASSQIFGSARRDEQFF. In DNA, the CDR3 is TGCGCCAGCAGCCAGATTTTCGGGAGCGCCAGGAGAGATGAGCAGTTCTTC.

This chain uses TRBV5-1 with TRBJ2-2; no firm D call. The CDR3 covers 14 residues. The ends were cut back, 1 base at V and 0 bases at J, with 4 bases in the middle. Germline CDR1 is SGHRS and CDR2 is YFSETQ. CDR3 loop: CASSLSSNTGELFF. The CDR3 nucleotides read TGCGCCAGCAGCTTGAGTTCGAACACCGGGGAGCTGTTTTTT.

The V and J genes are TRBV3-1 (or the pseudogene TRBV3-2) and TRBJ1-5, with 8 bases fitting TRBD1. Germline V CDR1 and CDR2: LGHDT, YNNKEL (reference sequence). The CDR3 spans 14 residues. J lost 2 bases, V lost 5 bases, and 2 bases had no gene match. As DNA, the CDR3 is TGTGCCAGCAGCGCGACAGGGGGCAATCAGCCCCAGCATTTT. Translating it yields CASSATGGNQPQHF.

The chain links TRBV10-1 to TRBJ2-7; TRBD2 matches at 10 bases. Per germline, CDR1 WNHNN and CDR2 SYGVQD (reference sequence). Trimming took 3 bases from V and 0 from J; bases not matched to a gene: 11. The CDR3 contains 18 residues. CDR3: CASSDSGTSEINSYEQYF. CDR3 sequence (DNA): TGCGCCAGCAGTGATTCCGGGACTAGCGAAATAAACTCCTACGAGCAGTACTTC.

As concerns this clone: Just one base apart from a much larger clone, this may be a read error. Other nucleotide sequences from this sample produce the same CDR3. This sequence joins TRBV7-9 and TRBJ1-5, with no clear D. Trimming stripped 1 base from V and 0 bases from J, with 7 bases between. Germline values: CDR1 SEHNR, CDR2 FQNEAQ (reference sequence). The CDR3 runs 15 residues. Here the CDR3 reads CASSLGGYSNQPQHF. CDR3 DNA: TGTGCCAGCAGCTTAGGAGGGTATAGCAATCAGCCCCAGCATTTT.

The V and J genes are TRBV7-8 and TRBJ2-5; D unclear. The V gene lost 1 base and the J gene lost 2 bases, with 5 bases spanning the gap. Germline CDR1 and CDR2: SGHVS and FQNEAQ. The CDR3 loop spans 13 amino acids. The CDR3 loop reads CASSLVRQETQYF. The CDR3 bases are TGTGCCAGCAGCTTAGTCAGGCAAGAGACCCAGTACTTC.

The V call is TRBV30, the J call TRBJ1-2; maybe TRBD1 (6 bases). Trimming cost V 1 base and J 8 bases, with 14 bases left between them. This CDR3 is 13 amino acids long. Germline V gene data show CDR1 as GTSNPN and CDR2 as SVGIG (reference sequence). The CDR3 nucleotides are TGTGCCTGGAGTGAGCAACAGGGTACGGGCTACACCTTC. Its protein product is CAWSEQQGTGYTF.

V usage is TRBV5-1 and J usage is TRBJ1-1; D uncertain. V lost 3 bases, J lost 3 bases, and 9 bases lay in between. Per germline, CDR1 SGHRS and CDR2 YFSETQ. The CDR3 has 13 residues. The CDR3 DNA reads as TGCGCCAGCAGCTCTATGGACCACACTGAAGCTTTCTTT. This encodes CASSSMDHTEAFF.

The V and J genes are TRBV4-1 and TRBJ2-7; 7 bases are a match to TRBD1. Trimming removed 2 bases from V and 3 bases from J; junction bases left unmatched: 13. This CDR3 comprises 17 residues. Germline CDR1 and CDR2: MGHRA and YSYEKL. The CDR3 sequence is CASSQTNTYRGDYEQYF. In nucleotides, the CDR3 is TGCGCCAGCAGCCAAACGAATACCTACAGGGGCGACTACGAGCAGTACTTC.

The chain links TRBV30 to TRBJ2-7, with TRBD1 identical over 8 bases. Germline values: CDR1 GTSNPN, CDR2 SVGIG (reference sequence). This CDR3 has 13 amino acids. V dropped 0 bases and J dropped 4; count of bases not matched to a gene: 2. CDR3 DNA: TGTGCCTGGAGTGTCAGACAGGGGTACGAGCAGTACTTC. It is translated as CAWSVRQGYEQYF.

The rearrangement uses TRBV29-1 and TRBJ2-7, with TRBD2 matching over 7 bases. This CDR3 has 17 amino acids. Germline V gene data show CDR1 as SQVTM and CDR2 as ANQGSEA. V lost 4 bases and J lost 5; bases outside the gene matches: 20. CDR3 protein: CSVVFRAGEGLVHEQYF. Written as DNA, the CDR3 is TGCAGCGTTGTGTTTCGTGCGGGAGAGGGGCTTGTACACGAGCAGTACTTC.

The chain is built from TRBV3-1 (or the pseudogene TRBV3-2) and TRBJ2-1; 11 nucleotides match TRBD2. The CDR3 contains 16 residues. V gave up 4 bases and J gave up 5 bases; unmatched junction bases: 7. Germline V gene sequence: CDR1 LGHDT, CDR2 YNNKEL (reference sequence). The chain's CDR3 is CASSPLAGGRNNEQFF. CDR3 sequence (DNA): TGTGCCAGCAGCCCTTTAGCGGGAGGGAGAAACAATGAGCAGTTCTTC.

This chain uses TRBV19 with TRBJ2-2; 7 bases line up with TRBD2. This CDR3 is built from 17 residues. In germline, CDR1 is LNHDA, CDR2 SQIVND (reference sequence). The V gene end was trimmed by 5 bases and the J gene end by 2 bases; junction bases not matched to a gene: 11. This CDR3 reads CASSSSGSTFNTGELFF. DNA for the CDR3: TGTGCCAGTAGTTCTAGCGGTTCTACTTTCAACACCGGGGAGCTGTTTTTT.

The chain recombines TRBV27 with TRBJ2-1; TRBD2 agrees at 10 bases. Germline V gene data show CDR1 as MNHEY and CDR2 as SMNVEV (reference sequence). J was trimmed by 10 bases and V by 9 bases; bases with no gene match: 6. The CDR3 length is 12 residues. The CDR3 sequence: CASCPAGGEQFF. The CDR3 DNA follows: TGTGCCAGTTGCCCAGCGGGAGGGGAGCAGTTCTTC.

The CDR3 DNA reads TGTGCCAGCAGCTTGGGGGGCACTTCAACTAATGAAAAACTGTTTTTT. Encoded protein: CASSLGGTSTNEKLFF. V is TRBV5-4 and J is TRBJ1-4, with D maybe TRBD1 (5 bases). Per germline, CDR1 SGHNT and CDR2 YYREEE (reference sequence). Trimming stripped 0 bases from V and 0 bases from J, with 9 bases between. The CDR3 is 16 residues long. The variable domain in full, with the rest retrieved from reference TRBV5-4 and TRBJ1-4, is ETGVTQSPTHLIKTRGQQVTLRCSSQSGHNTVSWYQQALGQGPQFIFQYYREEENGRGNFPPRFSGLQFPNYSSELNVNALELDDSALYLCASSLGGTSTNEKLFFGSGTQLSVL.

This CDR3 reads CASSIQPLDYNEQFF. As DNA, the CDR3 is TGTGCCAGCAGTATCCAACCCCTCGACTACAATGAGCAGTTCTTC. V usage is TRBV6-2 or TRBV6-3 and J usage is TRBJ2-1; D not resolved. Germline V gives CDR1 MNHEY, CDR2 SVGEGT. V gave up 5 bases and J gave up 3 bases, with 14 bases separating them. The CDR3 length is 15 residues.

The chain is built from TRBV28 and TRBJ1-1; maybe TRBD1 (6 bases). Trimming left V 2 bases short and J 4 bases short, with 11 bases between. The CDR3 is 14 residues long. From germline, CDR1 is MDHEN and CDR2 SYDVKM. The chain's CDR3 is CASSLGGGTTEAFF. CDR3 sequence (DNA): TGTGCCAGCAGTTTAGGAGGGGGGACCACTGAAGCTTTCTTT.

The CDR3 DNA reads as TGTGCCTGGAGTGTACGGGCCTCTGATACGCAGTATTTT. Amino acids: CAWSVRASDTQYF. The genes are TRBV30 and TRBJ2-3; no reliable D call. This CDR3 is built from 13 residues. V was cut by 0 bases and J by 6 bases, with 10 bases left in between. Germline V gene sequence: CDR1 GTSNPN, CDR2 SVGIG (reference sequence). Full variable domain (rest looked up from reference TRBV30 and TRBJ2-3): SQTIHQWPATLVQPVGSPLSLECTVEGTSNPNLYWYRQAAGRGLQLLFYSVGIGQISSEVPQNLSASRPQDRQFILSSKKLLLSDSGFYLCAWSVRASDTQYFGPGTRLTVL.

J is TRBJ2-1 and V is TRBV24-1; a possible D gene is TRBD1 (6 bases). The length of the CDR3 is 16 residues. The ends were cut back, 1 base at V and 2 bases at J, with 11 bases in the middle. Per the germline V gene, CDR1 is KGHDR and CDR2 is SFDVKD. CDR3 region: CATSDFREGAYNEQFF. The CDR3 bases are TGTGCCACCAGTGATTTCCGAGAGGGGGCCTACAATGAGCAGTTCTTC.

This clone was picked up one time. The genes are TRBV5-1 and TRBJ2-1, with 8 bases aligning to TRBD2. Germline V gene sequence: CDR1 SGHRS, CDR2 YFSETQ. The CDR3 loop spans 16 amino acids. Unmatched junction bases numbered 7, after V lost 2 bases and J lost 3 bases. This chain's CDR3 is CASSFTAGADYNEQFF. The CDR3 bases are TGCGCCAGCAGCTTCACAGCGGGAGCCGACTACAATGAGCAGTTCTTC.

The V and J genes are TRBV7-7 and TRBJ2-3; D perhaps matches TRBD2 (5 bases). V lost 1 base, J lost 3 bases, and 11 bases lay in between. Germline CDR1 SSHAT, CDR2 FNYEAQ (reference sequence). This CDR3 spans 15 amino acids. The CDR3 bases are TGTGCCAGCAGCTTAGGGTCGGACTCAACAGATACGCAGTATTTT. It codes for CASSLGSDSTDTQYF.